This T cell receptor (beta chain) is drawn from a study of Graves' ophthalmopathy and Graves' hyperthyroidism. For repertoire sequencing, the TCR beta CDR3 regions were amplified from RNA transcripts. HTBI primers served in a first-round RT-PCR, which a second-round multiplex PCR followed. TCRdb re-called the multiplex PCR reads with MiXCR, one entry per CDR3 protein. The sample consists of 400,000 or so distinct CDR3 sequences, 15% to 20% of them appearing once. Findings and limits, study-wide: Distinction of ophthalmopathy from stable hyperthyroidism by a 13-signature model reached 85% to 90% sensitivity and roughly 81% specificity.

This clonotype was counted a few times. As yet, its antigen is unknown. V was shortened by 0 bases and J by 4 bases, with 10 bases between the two germline ends. The CDR3 is made up of 14 amino acids. The germline gives CDR1 SGHRS, CDR2 YFSETQ. Sequencing used peripheral blood. The sequence was obtained from an adult woman with stable Graves' hyperthyroidism. The chain couples TRBV5-1 to TRBJ1-1; no clear D gene. The CDR3 DNA sequence: TGCGCCAGCAGCTTGGCCGAGGGTGTCACTGAAGCTTTCTTT. The encoded protein is CASSLAEGVTEAFF.